This record looks at one T cell receptor (beta chain) sequence and its context. This clonotype was detected a few times. The target of this receptor is not known. No quality values exist for individual bases; no much larger clone is one base distant. The library relied on 5' RACE. TCRdb shows the sequencer as Illumina HiSeq 2000. A universal primer binding site was introduced by template switching, and a unique molecular identifier was present in the final cDNA, enabling accurate counting of TCR cDNA molecules. Specific primers in the conserved constant-segment region were used to synthesize first-strand cDNA for the TCR alpha and beta chains. To control for contamination, every cDNA library was double barcoded, receiving both a SMART-Mk sample barcode and Illumina barcodes. TruSeq adapter sequences, together with Illumina sample barcodes, were added in two successive PCR steps. The TCR alpha and beta cDNA libraries were sequenced on the Illumina HiSeq platform using custom primers. The paper's processing steps were these. Unique molecular identifiers were extracted from raw reads with MiGEC, and CDR3 positions were determined with MiXCR. Recombination models were inferred per individual with the repgenHMM and IGoR tools using an EM algorithm. The tcR package in R was used for shared clonotype analysis, with sharing normalized by the product of cloneset sizes. To study raw recombination without the effects of thymic and clonal selection, out-of-frame nonproductive sequences were analyzed. The public reads were quality trimmed at Q25 with fastp and then assembled into clones with MiXCR by TCRdb, keeping productive beta chains. Each CDR3 protein gets just one entry, which takes the most common genes and DNA from the rows behind it. The V and J calls were not made by the authors but by TCRdb's processing. The sample table shows about 660,000 distinct CDR3 sequences, and over 8.5% are seen once. Around 0.98% of the sample rests with the top ten.

The data were obtained in a study of identical twins (dated by TCRdb to between 2015 and 2016). Looking at the study overall: To test whether fetal clonotypes persist, the study used deep sequencing on TCR alpha and beta repertoires from monozygotic twins, unrelated adults of various ages, and cord blood. To rule out contamination, replicate twin experiments were performed at different times with different library preparation protocols.

What the study reported, not specific to this receptor: Abundant cord blood beta clonotypes carried fewer insertions; young adult naive repertoires showed a weaker similar trend, while memory repertoires showed none. Because the same donors could not be followed over many years, conclusions were based on cross-sectional statistical analysis. Zero-insertion analyses could be partly confounded by invariant T cells such as MAIT and iNKT, although diverse VJ usage argued against such confounding for most clonotypes. The excess sharing between twins in beta out-of-frame sequences was weaker because fewer shared sequences reduced the signal-to-noise ratio. Recombination models systematically underestimated out-of-frame TCR alpha sharing in monozygotic twins but agreed with sharing between unrelated individuals. Compared with coincidental sharing between unrelated individuals, out-of-frame TCR alpha sequences shared between twins had an excess of sequences with low generation probability.

V is reduced by 4 bases and J by 5 bases, leaving a spacing of 11 bases between them. In the germline V gene, CDR1 corresponds to MDHEN and CDR2 to SYDVKM. The CDR3 covers 13 residues, taking in both the cysteine and the phenylalanine. The CDR3 DNA has 39 bases and is translated from base 1. Every donor in the study was a healthy Caucasian. Three pairs of female monozygotic twins, all aged about 18 to 30 years, made up the twin cohort. Peripheral blood mononuclear cells were used as the source from which RNA for TCR libraries was isolated. These records were also assigned to another study, of yellow fever vaccine responses in identical twins. As the second publication notes: According to the authors, the vaccine-induced T cell response in identical twins seemed to be partly convergent and partly specific to each individual. Focusing on identical twins, the study followed the T cell clones that responded to the vaccine, and did so with precision.

Sequenced material: PBMCs. The TCR comes from a woman aged 18-29 years in good health. The rearrangement joined TRBV28 to TRBJ2-5; possibly the D gene is TRBD1, per 5 matching bases. The CDR3 protein is CASSSTGSETQYF. The DNA is TGTGCCAGCAGTTCCACAGGATCGGAGACCCAGTACTTC.